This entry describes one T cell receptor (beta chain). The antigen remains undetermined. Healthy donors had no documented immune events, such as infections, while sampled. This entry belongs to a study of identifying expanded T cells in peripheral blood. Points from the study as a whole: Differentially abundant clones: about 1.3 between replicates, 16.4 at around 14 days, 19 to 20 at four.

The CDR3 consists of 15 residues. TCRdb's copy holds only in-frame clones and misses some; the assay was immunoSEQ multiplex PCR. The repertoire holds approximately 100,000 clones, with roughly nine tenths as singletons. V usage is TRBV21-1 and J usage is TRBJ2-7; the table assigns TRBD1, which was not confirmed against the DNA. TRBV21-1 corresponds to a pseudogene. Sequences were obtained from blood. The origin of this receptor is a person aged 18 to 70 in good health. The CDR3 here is CASSKAGEGVSEQYF. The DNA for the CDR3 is TGTGCCAGCAGCAAAGCAGGTGAAGGGGTGAGCGAGCAGTACTTC.